This T cell receptor beta chain was documented in a study of cytomegalovirus exposure and HLA in healthy donors. It was with 60 Vbeta and 13 Jbeta primers that the PCR ran. Sequencing used immunoSEQ multiplex PCR; TCRdb keeps in-frame clones, though not all of them. The sample contains 150,000 to 200,000 clones, 9.5% to 15% of which appear only once. Study outcomes and limitations: TCR beta sequences reportedly predicted the HLA-A and HLA-B alleles of most subjects accurately. Highest at DRB1 and lowest at HLA-C, TCR association rates differed among HLA loci in a later analysis. Many donors carried some public TCRs, although rarity characterized most TCR sequences.

As to this clone: What it recognizes is unknown.

The V and J ends lost 7 bases and 2 bases respectively, with 12 bases between them. The CDR3 covers 14 residues. Looked up from germline, CDR1 is MRHNA and CDR2 is SNTAGT. This receptor was taken from a man aged 45-65 years in good health and CMV-seropositive. This chain links TRBV6-4 with TRBJ1-3, with D maybe TRBD1 (5 bases). The sequenced sample consisted of PBMCs. In DNA, the CDR3 is TGTGCCAGCACCCGACCGGGGGCTGGAAACACCATATATTTT. It is translated as CASTRPGAGNTIYF.